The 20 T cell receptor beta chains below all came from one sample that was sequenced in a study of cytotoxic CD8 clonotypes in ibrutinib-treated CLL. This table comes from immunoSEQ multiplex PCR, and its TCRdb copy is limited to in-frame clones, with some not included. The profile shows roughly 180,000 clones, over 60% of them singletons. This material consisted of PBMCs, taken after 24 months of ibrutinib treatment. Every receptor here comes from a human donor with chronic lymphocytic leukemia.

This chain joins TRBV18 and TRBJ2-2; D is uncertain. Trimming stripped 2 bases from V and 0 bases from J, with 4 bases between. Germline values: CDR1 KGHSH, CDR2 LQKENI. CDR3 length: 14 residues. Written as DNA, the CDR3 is TGTGCCAGCTCACCAGGAACGAACACCGGGGAGCTGTTTTTT. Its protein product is CASSPGTNTGELFF. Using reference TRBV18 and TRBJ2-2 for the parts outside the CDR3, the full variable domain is NAGVMQNPRHLVRRRGQEARLRCSPMKGHSHVYWYRQLPEEGLKFMVYLQKENIIDESGMPKERFSAEFPKEGPSILRIQQVVRGDSAAYFCASSPGTNTGELFFGEGSRLTVL.

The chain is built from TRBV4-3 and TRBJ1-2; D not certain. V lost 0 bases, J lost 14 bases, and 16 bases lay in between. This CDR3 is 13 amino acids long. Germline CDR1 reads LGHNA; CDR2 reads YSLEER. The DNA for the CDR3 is TGCGCCAGCAGCCAAGATAAGTCAAGAGTTCGGACCTTC. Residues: CASSQDKSRVRTF.

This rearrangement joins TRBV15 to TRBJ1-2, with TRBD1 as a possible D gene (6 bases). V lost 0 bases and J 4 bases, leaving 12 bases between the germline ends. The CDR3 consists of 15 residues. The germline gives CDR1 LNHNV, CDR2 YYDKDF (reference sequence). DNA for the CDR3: TGTGCCACCAGCAGAGATCCCCCAGGGGTCTATGGCTACACCTTC. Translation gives CATSRDPPGVYGYTF.

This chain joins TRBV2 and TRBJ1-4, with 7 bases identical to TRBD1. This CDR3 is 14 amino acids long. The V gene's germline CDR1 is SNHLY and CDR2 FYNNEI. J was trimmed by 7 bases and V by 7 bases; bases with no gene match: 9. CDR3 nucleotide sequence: TGTGCCAGCATGCGTGACAGGGAGAGTGAAAAACTGTTTTTT. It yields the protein CASMRDRESEKLFF.

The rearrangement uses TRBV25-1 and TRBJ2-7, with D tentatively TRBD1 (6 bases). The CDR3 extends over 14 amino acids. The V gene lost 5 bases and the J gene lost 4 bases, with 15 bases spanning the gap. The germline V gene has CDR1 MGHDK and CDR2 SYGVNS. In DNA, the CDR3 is TGTGCCAGCAGTAAACGGGACACGATGTACGAGCAGTACTTC. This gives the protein CASSKRDTMYEQYF.

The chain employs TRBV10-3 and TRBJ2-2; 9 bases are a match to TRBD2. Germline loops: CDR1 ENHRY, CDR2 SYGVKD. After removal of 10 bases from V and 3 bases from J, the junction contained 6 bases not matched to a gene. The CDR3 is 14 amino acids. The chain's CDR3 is CATELAGDTGELFF. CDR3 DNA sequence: TGTGCCACCGAACTAGCGGGCGACACCGGGGAGCTGTTTTTT.

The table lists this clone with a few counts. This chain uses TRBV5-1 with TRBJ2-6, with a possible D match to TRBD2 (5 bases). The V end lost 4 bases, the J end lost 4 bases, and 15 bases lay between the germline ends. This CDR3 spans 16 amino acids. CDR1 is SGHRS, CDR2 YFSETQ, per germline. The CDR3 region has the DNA TGCGCCAGCAGCGCGGACTTCCTTTGGGGGGCCAACGTCCTGACTTTC. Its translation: CASSADFLWGANVLTF.

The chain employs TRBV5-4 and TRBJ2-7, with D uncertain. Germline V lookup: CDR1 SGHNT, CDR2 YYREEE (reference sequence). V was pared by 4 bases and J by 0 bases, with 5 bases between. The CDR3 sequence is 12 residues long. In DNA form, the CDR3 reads TGTGCCAGCAGCCACGGCTCCTACGAGCAGTACTTC. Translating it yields CASSHGSYEQYF.

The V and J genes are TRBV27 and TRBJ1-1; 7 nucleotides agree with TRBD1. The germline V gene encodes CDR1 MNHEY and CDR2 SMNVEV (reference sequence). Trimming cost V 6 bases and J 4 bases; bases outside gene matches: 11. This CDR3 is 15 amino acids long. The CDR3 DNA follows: TGTGCCAGCAGCGCAGACAGGGTCTTGGGCACTGAAGCTTTCTTT. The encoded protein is CASSADRVLGTEAFF.

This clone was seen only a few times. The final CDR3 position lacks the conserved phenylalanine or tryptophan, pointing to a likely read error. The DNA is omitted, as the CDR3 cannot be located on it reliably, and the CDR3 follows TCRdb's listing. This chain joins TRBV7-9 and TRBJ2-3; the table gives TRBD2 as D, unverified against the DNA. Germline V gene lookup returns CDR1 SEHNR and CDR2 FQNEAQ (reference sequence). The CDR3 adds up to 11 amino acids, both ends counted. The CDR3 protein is CASSLVPPEPI.

In nucleotides, the CDR3 is TGTGCTAGTGGTTTGAGATCAGGGGGTGAATCCTACGAGCAGTACTTC. This sequence encodes CASGLRSGGESYEQYF. The chain joins TRBV12-5 to TRBJ2-7, with 7 bases fitting TRBD1. After removal of 2 bases from V and 1 base from J, the junction contained 8 bases not matched to a gene. The germline V gene encodes CDR1 LGHNT and CDR2 FRNRAP. The CDR3 spans 16 residues.

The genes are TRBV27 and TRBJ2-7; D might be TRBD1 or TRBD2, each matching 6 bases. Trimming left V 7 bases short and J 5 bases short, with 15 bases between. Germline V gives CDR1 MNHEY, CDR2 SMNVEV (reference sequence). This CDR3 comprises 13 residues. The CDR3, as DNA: TGTGCCAGCATGAGGAGGGGGATCCACGAGCAGTACTTC. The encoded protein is CASMRRGIHEQYF.

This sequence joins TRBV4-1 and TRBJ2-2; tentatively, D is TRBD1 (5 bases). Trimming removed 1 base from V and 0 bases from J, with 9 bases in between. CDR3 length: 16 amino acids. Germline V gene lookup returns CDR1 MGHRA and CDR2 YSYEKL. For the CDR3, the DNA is TGCGCCAGCAGCCAAGGCGACAGCGCGAACACCGGGGAGCTGTTTTTT. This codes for CASSQGDSANTGELFF.

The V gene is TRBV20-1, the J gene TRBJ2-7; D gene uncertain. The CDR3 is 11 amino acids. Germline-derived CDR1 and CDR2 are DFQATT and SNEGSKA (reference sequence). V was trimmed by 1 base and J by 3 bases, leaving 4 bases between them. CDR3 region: CSARAGYEQYF. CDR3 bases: TGCAGTGCTAGAGCCGGCTACGAGCAGTACTTC.

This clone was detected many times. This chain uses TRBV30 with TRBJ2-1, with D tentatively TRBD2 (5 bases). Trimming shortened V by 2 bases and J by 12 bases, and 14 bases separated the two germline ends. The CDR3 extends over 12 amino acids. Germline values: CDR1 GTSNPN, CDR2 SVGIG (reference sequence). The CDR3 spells CAWSRPGGAQFF. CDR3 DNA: TGTGCCTGGAGTAGGCCCGGAGGCGCGCAGTTCTTC.

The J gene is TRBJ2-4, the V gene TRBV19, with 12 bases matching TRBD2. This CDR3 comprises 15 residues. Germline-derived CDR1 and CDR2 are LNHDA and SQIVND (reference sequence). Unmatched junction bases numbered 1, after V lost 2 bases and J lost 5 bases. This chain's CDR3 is CASSILAGGENIQYF. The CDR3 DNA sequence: TGTGCCAGTAGTATACTAGCGGGAGGGGAAAACATTCAGTACTTC.

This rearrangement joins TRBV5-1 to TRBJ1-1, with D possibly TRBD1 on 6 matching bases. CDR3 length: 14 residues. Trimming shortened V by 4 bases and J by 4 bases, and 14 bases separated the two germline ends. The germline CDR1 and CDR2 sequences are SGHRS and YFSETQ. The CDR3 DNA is TGCGCCAGCAGCCCGCAGGGGTTTGGCACTGAAGCTTTCTTT. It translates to CASSPQGFGTEAFF.

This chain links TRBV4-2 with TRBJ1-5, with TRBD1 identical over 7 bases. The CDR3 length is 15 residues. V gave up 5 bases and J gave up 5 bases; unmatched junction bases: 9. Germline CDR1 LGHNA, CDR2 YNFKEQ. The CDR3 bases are TGTGCCAGCAGCACCGGGACAGCAGGAGATCAGCCCCAGCATTTT. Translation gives CASSTGTAGDQPQHF.

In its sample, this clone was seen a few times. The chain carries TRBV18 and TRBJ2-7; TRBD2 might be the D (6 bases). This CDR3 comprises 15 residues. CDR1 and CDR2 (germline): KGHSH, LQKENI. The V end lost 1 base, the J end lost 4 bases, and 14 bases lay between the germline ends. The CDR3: CASSPRGEIRYEQYF. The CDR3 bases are TGTGCCAGCTCACCACGGGGGGAAATTCGGTACGAGCAGTACTTC. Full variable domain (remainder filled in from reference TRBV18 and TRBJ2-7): NAGVMQNPRHLVRRRGQEARLRCSPMKGHSHVYWYRQLPEEGLKFMVYLQKENIIDESGMPKERFSAEFPKEGPSILRIQQVVRGDSAAYFCASSPRGEIRYEQYFGPGTRLTVT.

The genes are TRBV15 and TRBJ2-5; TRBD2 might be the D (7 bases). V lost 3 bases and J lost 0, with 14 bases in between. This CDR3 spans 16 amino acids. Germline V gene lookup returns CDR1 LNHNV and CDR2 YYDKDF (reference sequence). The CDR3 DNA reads TGTGCCACCAGCAGGAGGGGGGGGCAGCACCAAGAGACCCAGTACTTC. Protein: CATSRRGGQHQETQYF.